The rows below give T cell receptor beta chains drawn from one sample of a study of glioma-infiltrating T cells after dendritic cell vaccination. This table comes from immunoSEQ multiplex PCR, and its TCRdb copy is limited to in-frame clones, with some not included. This repertoire shows approximately 110,000 clones, 90% found once; its top ten account for roughly 3%. The sample was blood, taken after dendritic cell vaccination. The source is a human donor with glioblastoma. The CDR3 runs from the conserved cysteine through the conserved F or W. D genes are given only for firm matches. Part of the rows lack a size; the others show once, few, many or a class for expanded clones.

D: NA; length: 14; size: NA; V: TRBV2; J: TRBJ2-6; CDR3: CASRRGSGANVLTF; DNA: TGTGCCAGCAGGAGAGGCTCTGGGGCCAACGTCCTGACTTTC
D: NA; length: 20; size: NA; V: TRBV4-1; J: TRBJ1-4; CDR3: CASSPSGRVTADATNEKLFF; DNA: TGCGCCAGCAGCCCCTCCGGGAGGGTGACAGCTGACGCAACTAATGAAAAACTGTTTTTT
D: TRBD2; length: 16; size: once; V: TRBV6-1; J: TRBJ2-5; CDR3: CASSETSGGPQETQYF; DNA: TGTGCCAGCAGTGAAACGAGCGGGGGGCCCCAAGAGACCCAGTACTTC
D: TRBD2; length: 12; size: once; V: TRBV30; J: TRBJ2-7; CDR3: CAWTPGGYEQYF; DNA: TGTGCCTGGACCCCGGGGGGCTACGAGCAGTACTTC
D: NA; length: 18; size: NA; V: TRBV5-1; J: TRBJ2-7; CDR3: CASSLDGRRSGAAREQYF; DNA: TGCGCCAGCAGCTTGGATGGTCGGCGATCGGGAGCCGCTCGCGAGCAGTACTTC
D: TRBD1; length: 14; size: NA; V: TRBV10-3; J: TRBJ1-1; CDR3: CAIRRGTENTEAFF; DNA: TGTGCCATCAGGAGAGGGACAGAGAACACTGAAGCTTTCTTT
D: TRBD1; length: 15; size: NA; V: TRBV10-3; J: TRBJ1-1; CDR3: CAISESGQANTEAFF; DNA: TGTGCCATCAGTGAGTCAGGACAGGCGAACACTGAAGCTTTCTTT
D: TRBD1; length: 14; size: NA; V: TRBV2; J: TRBJ1-5; CDR3: CASSAQGANQPQHF; DNA: TGTGCCAGCAGTGCACAGGGGGCGAACCAGCCCCAGCATTTT
D: TRBD1; length: 14; size: NA; V: TRBV6-5; J: TRBJ1-1; CDR3: CASSLDRAGTEAFF; DNA: TGTGCCAGCAGCTTGGACAGGGCCGGCACTGAAGCTTTCTTT
D: NA; length: 14; size: NA; V: TRBV27; J: TRBJ2-5; CDR3: CATLSREGGETQYF; DNA: TGTGCCACCCTTTCGAGAGAAGGGGGAGAGACCCAGTACTTC
D: NA; length: 14; size: NA; V: TRBV7-9; J: TRBJ2-7; CDR3: CASSSDGPPEGQYF; DNA: TGTGCCAGCAGCTCGGACGGTCCGCCCGAGGGGCAGTACTTC
D: NA; length: 12; size: NA; V: TRBV6-1; J: TRBJ1-1; CDR3: CASSDLNTEAFF; DNA: TGTGCCAGCAGTGACTTGAACACTGAAGCTTTCTTT
D: TRBD2; length: 16; size: few; V: TRBV19; J: TRBJ2-5; CDR3: CASSISLAGGGETQYF; DNA: TGTGCCAGTAGTATTAGTCTGGCGGGGGGCGGGGAGACCCAGTACTTC
D: NA; length: 15; size: NA; V: TRBV7-9; J: TRBJ1-2; CDR3: CASSPGGGTGIGYTF; DNA: TGTGCCAGCAGCCCTGGGGGGGGTACAGGGATTGGCTACACCTTC